Shown below are 12 T cell receptor beta chains from a single sample sequenced in a study of T-cell reconstitution after alpha-beta-depleted transplantation in children. A TCRbeta library incorporating unique molecular identifiers was prepared. TCRdb re-called the PCR reads through MiXCR, storing one row per CDR3 protein. Of roughly 490,000 distinct CDR3 sequences in the sample, over 10% were seen once. Sequencing was performed on PBMCs, mostly from graft donor cells, taken 180 days after TCRalphabeta/CD19-depleted stem cell transplant. The receptors shown here come from a female patient aged 2-9 years who had a stem cell transplant for aplastic anemia, so the T cells may come from the graft donor.

This clonotype came up a few times. The V and J genes are TRBV30 and TRBJ2-1; 11 bases are a match to TRBD2. J was trimmed by 7 bases and V by 7 bases; bases with no gene match: 9. In germline, CDR1 is GTSNPN, CDR2 SVGIG (reference sequence). There are 14 residues in the CDR3. CDR3 residues: CASHPSGRSNEQFF. For the CDR3, the DNA is TGTGCCTCCCACCCTAGCGGGAGGTCAAATGAGCAGTTCTTC.

The chain employs TRBV7-3 and TRBJ2-6; TRBD1 is a possible D gene (7 bases). Trimming removed 2 bases at V and 2 bases at J, with 10 bases between. The length of the CDR3 is 16 residues. Germline lookup yields CDR1 SGHTA and CDR2 FQGTGA. DNA for the CDR3: TGTGCCAGCAGCTTAGGGGGGACAGCTGGGGCCAACGTCCTGACTTTC. Translated, it gives CASSLGGTAGANVLTF.

This clonotype came up a few times. This sequence joins TRBV5-4 and TRBJ2-7, with 10 bases identical to TRBD2. J gave up 1 base and V 2 bases, and 9 bases lay outside the gene matches. This CDR3 contains 17 residues. Germline CDR1 is SGHNT and CDR2 is YYREEE (reference sequence). In DNA, the CDR3 is TGTGCCAGCAGCTTAAGTCTAGCGGGAGAGGGGTCCTACGAGCAGTACGTC. Its translation is CASSLSLAGEGSYEQYV.

The sample holds many counts of this clonotype. The gene calls are TRBV11-2 and TRBJ2-7, with D possibly being TRBD1 (5 bases). Between the trimmed V and J ends, which lost 5 bases and 0 bases, there was a span of 8 bases. Germline V gene sequence: CDR1 SGHAT, CDR2 FQNNGV. The CDR3 contains 13 residues. Written as DNA, the CDR3 is TGTGCCAGCAGCATGGGGCCCTCCTACGAGCAGTACTTC. This gives the protein CASSMGPSYEQYF.

This clonotype was seen more than once but under ten times. This chain connects TRBV5-8 to TRBJ1-3; no clear D. Germline assignment: CDR1 SGHTS and CDR2 YDEGEE. There are 16 residues in the CDR3. Trimming took 4 bases from V and 3 from J, leaving 17 bases between them. CDR3 in DNA: TGTGCCAGCAGCCCACTGACGGCCCAAGATGGAAACACCATATATTTT. It specifies CASSPLTAQDGNTIYF.

V is TRBV2 and J is TRBJ2-1; 8 nucleotides align to TRBD2. The CDR3 loop spans 15 amino acids. V lost 4 bases and J lost 8; bases outside the gene matches: 10. The germline V gene encodes CDR1 SNHLY and CDR2 FYNNEI. The CDR3 sequence is CASSVVAGFLHEQFF. The CDR3 DNA reads as TGTGCCAGCAGTGTTGTAGCGGGATTCCTCCATGAGCAGTTCTTC.

This chain links TRBV29-1 with TRBJ1-5; TRBD1 is a possible D gene (5 bases). V shed 6 bases and J shed 5 bases, with 17 bases lying between them. CDR1 and CDR2 from the germline V gene are SQVTM and ANQGSEA. The CDR3 runs 14 residues. CDR3 nucleotide sequence: TGCAGCGTCAAAGGCCAGGGTGTTGATCAGCCCCAGCATTTT. This encodes CSVKGQGVDQPQHF.

In this sample, this clonotype turned up many times. The chain couples TRBV29-1 to TRBJ2-2, with 8 bases lining up with TRBD2. CDR3 length: 15 amino acids. V lost 3 bases, J lost 1 base, and 4 bases stayed unmatched. Germline loops: CDR1 SQVTM, CDR2 ANQGSEA. CDR3 loop: CSVDLAGRNTGELFF. For the CDR3, the DNA is TGCAGCGTTGATCTAGCGGGCCGGAACACCGGGGAGCTGTTTTTT.

This clonotype was counted between two and nine times. This sequence joins TRBV28 and TRBJ1-2, with 7 bases that match TRBD1. The CDR3 runs to 18 residues. J was trimmed by 1 base and V by 4 bases; bases with no gene match: 15. Germline CDR1 reads MDHEN; CDR2 reads SYDVKM. Here the CDR3 reads CASSSTFGTDNDNYGYTF. CDR3 coding DNA: TGTGCCAGCAGTTCGACCTTTGGGACAGATAACGATAACTATGGCTACACCTTC.

The chain uses TRBV11-2 and TRBJ2-7; 10 positions agree with TRBD2. Germline V gene lookup returns CDR1 SGHAT and CDR2 FQNNGV. The CDR3 runs to 18 residues. The V segment lost 5 bases and the J segment 0 bases; nucleotides outside the gene matches: 13. The CDR3 DNA reads as TGTGCCAGCAGCCTCACGGTGTCTAGCGGGAGTTCCTCCTACGAGCAGTACGTC. Translation: CASSLTVSSGSSSYEQYV.

The chain combines TRBV23-1 with TRBJ1-1, with D possibly matching TRBD1 (6 bases). TRBV23-1 is sorted into the ORF group, with uncertain function. The CDR3 is 11 residues long. V lost 10 bases, J lost 7 bases, and 13 bases lay in between. CDR3 region: CATDPGHEAFF. CDR3 nucleotide sequence: TGCGCCACCGATCCGGGACATGAAGCTTTCTTT.

A few counts support this clonotype. J is TRBJ2-1 and V is TRBV27; the D is unclear. Germline assignment: CDR1 MNHEY and CDR2 SMNVEV (reference sequence). V was pared by 3 bases and J by 2 bases, with 5 bases between. CDR3 size: 13 residues. The DNA for the CDR3 is TGTGCCAGCAGTTTGATCCCCTACAATGAGCAGTTCTTC. It codes for CASSLIPYNEQFF.